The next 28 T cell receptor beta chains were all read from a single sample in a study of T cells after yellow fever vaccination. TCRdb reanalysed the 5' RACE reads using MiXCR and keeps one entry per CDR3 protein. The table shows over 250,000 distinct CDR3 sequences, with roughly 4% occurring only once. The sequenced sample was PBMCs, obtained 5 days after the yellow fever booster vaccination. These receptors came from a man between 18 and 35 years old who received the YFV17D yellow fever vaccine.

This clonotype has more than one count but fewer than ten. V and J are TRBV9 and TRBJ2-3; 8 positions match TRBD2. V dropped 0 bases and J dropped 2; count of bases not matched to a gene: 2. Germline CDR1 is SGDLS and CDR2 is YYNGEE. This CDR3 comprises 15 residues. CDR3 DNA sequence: TGTGCCAGCAGCGTAGCGCGGGGGGCCACAGATACGCAGTATTTT. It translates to CASSVARGATDTQYF.

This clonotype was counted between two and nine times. The CDR3 spells CASSILWGSNQPQHF. The CDR3 DNA is TGTGCCAGTAGTATTCTTTGGGGGAGCAATCAGCCCCAGCATTTT. This chain links TRBV19 with TRBJ1-5; D possibly corresponds to TRBD1 (5 bases). Per germline, CDR1 LNHDA and CDR2 SQIVND (reference sequence). V was trimmed by 3 bases and J by 1 base, leaving 10 bases between them. This CDR3 is built from 15 residues.

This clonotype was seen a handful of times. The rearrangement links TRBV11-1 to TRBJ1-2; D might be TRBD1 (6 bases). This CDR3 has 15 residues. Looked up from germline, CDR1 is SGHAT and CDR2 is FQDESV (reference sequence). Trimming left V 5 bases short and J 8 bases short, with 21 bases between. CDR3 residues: CASSPQDSDIKGYTF. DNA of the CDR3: TGTGCCAGCAGCCCCCAGGACAGTGACATAAAGGGCTACACCTTC. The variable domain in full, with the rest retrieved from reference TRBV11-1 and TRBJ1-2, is EAEVAQSPRYKITEKSQAVAFWCDPISGHATLYWYRQILGQGPELLVQFQDESVVDDSQLPKDRFSAERLKGVDSTLKIQPAELGDSAMYLCASSPQDSDIKGYTFGSGTRLTVV.

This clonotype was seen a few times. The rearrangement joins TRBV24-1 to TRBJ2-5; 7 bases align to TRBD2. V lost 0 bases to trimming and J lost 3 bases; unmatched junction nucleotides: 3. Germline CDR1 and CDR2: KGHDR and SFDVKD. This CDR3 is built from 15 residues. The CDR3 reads CATSDLQSGEETQYF. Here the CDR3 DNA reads TGTGCCACCAGTGATTTGCAAAGCGGGGAAGAGACCCAGTACTTC.

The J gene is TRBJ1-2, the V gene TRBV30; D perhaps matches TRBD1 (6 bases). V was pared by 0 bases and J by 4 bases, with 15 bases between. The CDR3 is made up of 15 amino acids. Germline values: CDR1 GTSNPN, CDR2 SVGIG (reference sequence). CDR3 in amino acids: CAWSVPGGQTYGYTF. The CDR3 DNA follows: TGTGCCTGGAGTGTTCCCGGCGGACAGACCTATGGCTACACCTTC.

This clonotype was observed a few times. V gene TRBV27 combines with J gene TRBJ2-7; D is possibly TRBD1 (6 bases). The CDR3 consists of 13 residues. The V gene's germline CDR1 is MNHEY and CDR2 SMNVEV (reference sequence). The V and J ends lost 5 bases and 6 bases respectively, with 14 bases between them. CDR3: CASSPLDRSEQYV. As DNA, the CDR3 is TGTGCCAGCAGTCCCCTGGACAGAAGCGAGCAGTACGTC.

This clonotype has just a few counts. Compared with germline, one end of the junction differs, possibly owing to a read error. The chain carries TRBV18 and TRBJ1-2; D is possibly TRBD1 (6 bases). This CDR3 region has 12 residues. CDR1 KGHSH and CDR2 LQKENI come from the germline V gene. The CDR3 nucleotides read TGTGCCAGCTCACCGGGGGCCACCAAACCTCTCTTC. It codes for CASSPGATKPLF.

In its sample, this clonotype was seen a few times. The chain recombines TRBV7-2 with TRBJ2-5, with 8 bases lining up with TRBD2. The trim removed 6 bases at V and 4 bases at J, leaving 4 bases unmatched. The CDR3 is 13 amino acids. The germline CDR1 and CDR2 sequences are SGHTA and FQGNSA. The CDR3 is CASSAGGGETQYF. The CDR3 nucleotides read TGTGCCAGCAGTGCCGGGGGGGGAGAGACCCAGTACTTC.

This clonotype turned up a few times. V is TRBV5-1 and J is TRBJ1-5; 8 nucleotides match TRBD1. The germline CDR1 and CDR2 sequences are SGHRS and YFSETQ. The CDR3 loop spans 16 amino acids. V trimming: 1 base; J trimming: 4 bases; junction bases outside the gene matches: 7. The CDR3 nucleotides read TGCGCCAGCAGCTTGTTCGGACAGGGAGGAAATCAGCCCCAGCATTTT. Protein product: CASSLFGQGGNQPQHF.

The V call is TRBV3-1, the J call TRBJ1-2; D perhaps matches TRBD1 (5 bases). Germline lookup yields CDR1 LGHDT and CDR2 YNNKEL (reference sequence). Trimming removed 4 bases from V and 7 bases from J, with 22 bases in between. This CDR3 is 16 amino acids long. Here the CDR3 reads CASSRQSTGVLAGYTF. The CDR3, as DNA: TGTGCCAGCAGCCGACAATCCACGGGGGTTCTTGCTGGCTACACCTTC.

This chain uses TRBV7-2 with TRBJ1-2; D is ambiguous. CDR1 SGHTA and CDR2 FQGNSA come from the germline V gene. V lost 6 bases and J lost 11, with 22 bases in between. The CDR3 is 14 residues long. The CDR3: CASSPILARQEYTF. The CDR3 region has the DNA TGTGCCAGCAGTCCTATCCTGGCGCGGCAAGAATACACCTTC.

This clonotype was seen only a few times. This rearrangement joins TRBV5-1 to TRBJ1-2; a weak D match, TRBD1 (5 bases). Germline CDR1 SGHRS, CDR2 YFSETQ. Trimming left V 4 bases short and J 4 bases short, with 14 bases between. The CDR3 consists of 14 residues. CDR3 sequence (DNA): TGCGCCAGCAGCCCCAGGGTCCGACGCTATGGCTACACCTTC. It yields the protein CASSPRVRRYGYTF.

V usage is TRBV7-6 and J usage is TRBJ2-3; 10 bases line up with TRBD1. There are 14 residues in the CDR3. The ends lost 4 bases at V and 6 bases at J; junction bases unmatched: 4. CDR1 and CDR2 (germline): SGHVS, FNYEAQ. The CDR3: CASSSGQGLDTQYF. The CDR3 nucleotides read TGTGCCAGCAGCTCGGGACAGGGGCTCGATACGCAGTATTTT.

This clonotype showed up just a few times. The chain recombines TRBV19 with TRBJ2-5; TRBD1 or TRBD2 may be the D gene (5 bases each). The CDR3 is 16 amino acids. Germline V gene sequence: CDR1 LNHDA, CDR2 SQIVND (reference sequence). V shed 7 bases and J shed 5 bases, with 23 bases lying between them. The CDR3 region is CASTLTGAATSETQYF. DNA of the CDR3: TGTGCCAGTACTCTAACCGGGGCAGCGACGTCCGAGACCCAGTACTTC.

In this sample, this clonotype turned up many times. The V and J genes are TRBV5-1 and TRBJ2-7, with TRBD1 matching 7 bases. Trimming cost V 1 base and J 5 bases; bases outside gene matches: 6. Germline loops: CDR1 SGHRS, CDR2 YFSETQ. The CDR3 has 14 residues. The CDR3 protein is CASSLSRGKDEQYF. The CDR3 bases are TGCGCCAGCAGCTTGTCCAGGGGGAAAGACGAGCAGTACTTC.

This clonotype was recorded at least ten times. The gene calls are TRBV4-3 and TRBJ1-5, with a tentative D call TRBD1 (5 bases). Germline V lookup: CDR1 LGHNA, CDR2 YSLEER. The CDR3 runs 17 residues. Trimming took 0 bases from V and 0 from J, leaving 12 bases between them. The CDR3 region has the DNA TGCGCCAGCAGCCAAGATCCCTGGGGGGTTAGCAATCAGCCCCAGCATTTT. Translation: CASSQDPWGVSNQPQHF.

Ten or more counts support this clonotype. CDR3 protein: CASSVQGAHNEQFF. DNA of the CDR3: TGTGCCAGCAGCGTACAGGGGGCCCACAATGAGCAGTTCTTC. The chain couples TRBV9 to TRBJ2-1; 8 bases are a match to TRBD1. Unmatched junction bases numbered 2, after V lost 1 base and J lost 5 bases. Germline V gives CDR1 SGDLS, CDR2 YYNGEE. The CDR3 spans 14 residues.

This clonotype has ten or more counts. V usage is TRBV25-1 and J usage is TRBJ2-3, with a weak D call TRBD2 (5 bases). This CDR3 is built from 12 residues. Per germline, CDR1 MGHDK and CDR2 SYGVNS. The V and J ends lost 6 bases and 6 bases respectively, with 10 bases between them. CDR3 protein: CASSQWRDTQYF. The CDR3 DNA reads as TGTGCCAGCAGCCAGTGGAGGGATACGCAGTATTTT. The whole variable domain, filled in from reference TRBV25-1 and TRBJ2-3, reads EADIYQTPRYLVIGTGKKITLECSQTMGHDKMYWYQQDPGMELHLIHYSYGVNSTEKGDLSSESTVSRIRTEHFPLTLESARPSHTSQYLCASSQWRDTQYFGPGTRLTVL.

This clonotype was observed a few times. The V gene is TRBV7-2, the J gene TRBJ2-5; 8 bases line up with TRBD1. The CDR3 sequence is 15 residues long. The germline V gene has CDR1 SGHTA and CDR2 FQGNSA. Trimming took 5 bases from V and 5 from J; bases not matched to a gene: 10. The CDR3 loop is CASSNRDRPWETQYF. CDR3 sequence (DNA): TGTGCCAGCAGCAATCGGGACAGGCCGTGGGAGACCCAGTACTTC.

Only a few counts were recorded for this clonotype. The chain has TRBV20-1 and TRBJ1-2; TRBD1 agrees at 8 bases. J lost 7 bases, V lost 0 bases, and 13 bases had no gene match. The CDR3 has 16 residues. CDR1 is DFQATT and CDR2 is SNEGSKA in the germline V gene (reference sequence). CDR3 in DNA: TGCAGTGCTAGAGATAGATCGCAGGGGGCGCTTGGTGGCTACACCTTC. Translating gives CSARDRSQGALGGYTF.

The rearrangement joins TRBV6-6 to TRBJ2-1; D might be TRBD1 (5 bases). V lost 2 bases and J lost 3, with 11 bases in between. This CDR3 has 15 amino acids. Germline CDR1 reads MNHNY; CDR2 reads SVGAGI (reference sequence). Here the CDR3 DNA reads TGTGCCAGCAGTTACGCGCAGGGTGGCTACAATGAGCAGTTCTTC. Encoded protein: CASSYAQGGYNEQFF.

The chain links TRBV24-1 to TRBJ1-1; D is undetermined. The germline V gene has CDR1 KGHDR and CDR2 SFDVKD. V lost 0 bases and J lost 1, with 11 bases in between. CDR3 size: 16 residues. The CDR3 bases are TGTGCCACCAGTGATTTGGTCGGGTGTGGGAACACTGAAGCTTTCTTT. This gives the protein CATSDLVGCGNTEAFF.

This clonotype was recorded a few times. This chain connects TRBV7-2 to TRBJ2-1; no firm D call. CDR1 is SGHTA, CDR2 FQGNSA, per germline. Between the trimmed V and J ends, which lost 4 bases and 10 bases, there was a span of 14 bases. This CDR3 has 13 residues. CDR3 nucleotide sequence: TGTGCCAGCAGCTCCGGACCCCCGCGGGAGCAGTTCTTC. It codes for CASSSGPPREQFF. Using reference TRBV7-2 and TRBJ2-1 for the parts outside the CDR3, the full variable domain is GAGVSQSPSNKVTEKGKDVELRCDPISGHTALYWYRQSLGQGLEFLIYFQGNSAPDKSGLPSDRFSAERTGGSVSTLTIQRTQQEDSAVYLCASSSGPPREQFFGPGTRLTVL.

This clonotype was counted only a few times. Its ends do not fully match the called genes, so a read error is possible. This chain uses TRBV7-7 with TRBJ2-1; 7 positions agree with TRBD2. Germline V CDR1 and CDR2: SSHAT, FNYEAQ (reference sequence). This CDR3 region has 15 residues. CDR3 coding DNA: TGTGCTAGCAGCTTAGAGTGGGGGGGATACAATGAGCAGTTCTTC. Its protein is CASSLEWGGYNEQFF. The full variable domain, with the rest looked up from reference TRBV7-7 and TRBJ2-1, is GAGVSQSPRYKVTKRGQDVTLRCDPISSHATLYWYQQALGQGPEFLTYFNYEAQPDKSGLPSDRFSAERPEGSISTLTIQRTEQRDSAMYRCASSLEWGGYNEQFFGPGTRLTVL.

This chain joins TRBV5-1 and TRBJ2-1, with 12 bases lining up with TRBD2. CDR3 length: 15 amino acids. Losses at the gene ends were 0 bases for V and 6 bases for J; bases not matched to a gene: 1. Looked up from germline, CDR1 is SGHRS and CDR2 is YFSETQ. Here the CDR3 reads CASSLETSGGNEQFF. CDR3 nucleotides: TGCGCCAGCAGCTTGGAGACTAGCGGGGGCAATGAGCAGTTCTTC.

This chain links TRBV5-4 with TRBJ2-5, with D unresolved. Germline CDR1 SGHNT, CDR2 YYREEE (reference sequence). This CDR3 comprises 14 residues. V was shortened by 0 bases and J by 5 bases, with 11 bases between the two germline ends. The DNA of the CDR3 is TGTGCCAGCAGCTTGGCCAGGATAGGCGAGACCCAGTACTTC. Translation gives CASSLARIGETQYF.

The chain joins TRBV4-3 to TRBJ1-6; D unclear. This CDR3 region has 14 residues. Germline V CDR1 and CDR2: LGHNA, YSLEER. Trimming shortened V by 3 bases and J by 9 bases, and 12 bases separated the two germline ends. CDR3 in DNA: TGCGCCAGCAGCCAGGCTGGCCCAATTTCACCCCTCCACTTT. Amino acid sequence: CASSQAGPISPLHF.

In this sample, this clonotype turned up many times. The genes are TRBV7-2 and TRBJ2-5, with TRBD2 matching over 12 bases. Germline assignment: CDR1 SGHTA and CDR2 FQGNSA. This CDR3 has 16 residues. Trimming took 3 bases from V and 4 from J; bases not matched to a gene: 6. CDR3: CASSFQTSGGSETQYF. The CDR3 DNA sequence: TGTGCCAGCAGCTTCCAGACTAGCGGGGGCTCAGAGACCCAGTACTTC.